This T cell receptor (beta chain) was retrieved from a study of T cells expressing NK-cell markers. No DNA is given; TCRdb re-called the 5' RACE reads and lists each CDR3 protein once. This repertoire includes fewer than 25,000 distinct CDR3 sequences. The CDR3 runs 15 residues. Germline V CDR1 and CDR2: SGHDT, YYEEEE. This sequence joins TRBV5-6 and TRBJ2-2; TCRdb lists TRBD1, though no DNA is available to test this call. This clonotype originated in a man aged 18-69 years in good health. Specimen: blood T cells: a sorted CD56 or NKG2C T cell subset, CD4+ or CD8+ T cells, or bulk PBMC T cells (not recorded which). This chain's CDR3 is CASSFPGRNTGELFF.